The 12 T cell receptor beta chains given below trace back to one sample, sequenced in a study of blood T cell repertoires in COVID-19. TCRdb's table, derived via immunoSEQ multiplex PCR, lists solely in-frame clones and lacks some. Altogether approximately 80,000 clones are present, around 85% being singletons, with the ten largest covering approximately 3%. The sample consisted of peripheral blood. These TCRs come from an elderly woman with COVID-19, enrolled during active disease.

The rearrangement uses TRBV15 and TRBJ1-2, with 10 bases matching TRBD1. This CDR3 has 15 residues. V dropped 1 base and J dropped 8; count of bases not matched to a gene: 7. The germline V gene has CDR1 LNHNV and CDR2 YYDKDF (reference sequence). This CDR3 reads CATSRVGTGERGYTF. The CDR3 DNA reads TGTGCCACCAGCAGAGTAGGGACAGGGGAAAGGGGCTACACCTTC.

The CDR3 region has the DNA TGTGCCATCAGTGCTGTACAGGGTCTGGCCGGGGAGCTGTTTTTT. Protein product: CAISAVQGLAGELFF. V usage is TRBV10-3 and J usage is TRBJ2-2; the D gene is possibly TRBD1 (6 bases). Trimming removed 4 bases at V and 6 bases at J, with 15 bases between. The CDR3 is 15 amino acids. Germline lookup yields CDR1 ENHRY and CDR2 SYGVKD.

CDR3 loop: CASSSGVARSTDTQYF. The CDR3 DNA reads TGCGCCAGCAGCTCCGGGGTAGCGAGAAGCACAGATACGCAGTATTTT. The chain links TRBV5-1 to TRBJ2-3, with D tentatively TRBD2 (5 bases). CDR3 length equals 16 residues. CDR1 and CDR2 (germline): SGHRS, YFSETQ. V was pared by 3 bases and J by 0 bases, with 14 bases between.

Written as DNA, the CDR3 is TGTGCCAGCAGTCCCAAGGGGAAGGGACAGGGCTACTCTGGGGCCAACGTCCTGACTTTC. This sequence encodes CASSPKGKGQGYSGANVLTF. This sequence joins TRBV27 and TRBJ2-6; TRBD1 matches at 9 bases. The CDR3 is 20 residues long. Germline lookup yields CDR1 MNHEY and CDR2 SMNVEV (reference sequence). V gave up 5 bases and J gave up 0 bases; unmatched junction bases: 14.

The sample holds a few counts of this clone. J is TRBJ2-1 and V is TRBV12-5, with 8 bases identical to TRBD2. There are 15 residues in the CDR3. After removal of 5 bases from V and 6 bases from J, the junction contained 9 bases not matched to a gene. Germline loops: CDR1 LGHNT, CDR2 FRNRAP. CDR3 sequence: CASGPPGGRFNEQFF. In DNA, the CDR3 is TGTGCTAGTGGTCCCCCGGGGGGGCGGTTCAATGAGCAGTTCTTC. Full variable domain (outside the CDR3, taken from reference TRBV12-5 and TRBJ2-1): DARVTQTPRHKVTEMGQEVTMRCQPILGHNTVFWYRQTMMQGLELLAYFRNRAPLDDSGMPKDRFSAEMPDATLATLKIQPSEPRDSAVYFCASGPPGGRFNEQFFGPGTRLTVL.

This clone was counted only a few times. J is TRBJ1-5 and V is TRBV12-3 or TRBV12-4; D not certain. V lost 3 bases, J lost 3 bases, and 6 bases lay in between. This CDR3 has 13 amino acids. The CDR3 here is CASSFALNQPQHF. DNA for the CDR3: TGTGCCAGCAGTTTTGCACTCAATCAGCCCCAGCATTTT.

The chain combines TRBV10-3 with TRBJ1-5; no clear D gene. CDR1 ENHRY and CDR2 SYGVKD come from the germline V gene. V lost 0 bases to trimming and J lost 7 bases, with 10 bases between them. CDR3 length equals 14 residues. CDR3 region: CAISESRGEQPQHF. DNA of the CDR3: TGTGCCATCAGTGAGTCCCGCGGTGAACAGCCCCAGCATTTT.

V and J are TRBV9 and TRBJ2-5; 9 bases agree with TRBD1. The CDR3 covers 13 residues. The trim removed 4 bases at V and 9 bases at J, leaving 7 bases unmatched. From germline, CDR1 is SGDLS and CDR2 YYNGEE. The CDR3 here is CASSLQGQGSQYF. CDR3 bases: TGTGCCAGCAGCTTGCAGGGACAGGGATCCCAGTACTTC.

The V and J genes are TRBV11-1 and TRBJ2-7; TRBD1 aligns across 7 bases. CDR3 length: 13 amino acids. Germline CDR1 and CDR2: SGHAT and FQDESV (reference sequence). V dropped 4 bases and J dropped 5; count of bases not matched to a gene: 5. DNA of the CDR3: TGTGCCAGCAGCTCATACAGGGGCGACGAGCAGTACTTC. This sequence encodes CASSSYRGDEQYF.

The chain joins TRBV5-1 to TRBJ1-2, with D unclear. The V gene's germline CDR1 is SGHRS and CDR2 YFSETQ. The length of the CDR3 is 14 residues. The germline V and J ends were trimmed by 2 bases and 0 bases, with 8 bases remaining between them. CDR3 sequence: CASSFLTTNYGYTF. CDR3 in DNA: TGCGCCAGCAGCTTCCTCACTACTAACTATGGCTACACCTTC.

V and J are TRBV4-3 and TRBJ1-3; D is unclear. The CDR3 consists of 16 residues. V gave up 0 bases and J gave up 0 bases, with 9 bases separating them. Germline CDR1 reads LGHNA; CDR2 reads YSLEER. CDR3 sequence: CASSQEAGSSGNTIYF. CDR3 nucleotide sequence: TGCGCCAGCAGCCAAGAGGCAGGCAGCTCTGGAAACACCATATATTTT.

The CDR3, as DNA: TGTGCCAGCAGCCCCGGGACAGGGAGGGACGAGCAGTACTTC. As protein: CASSPGTGRDEQYF. The rearrangement uses TRBV5-4 and TRBJ2-7; 9 nucleotides match TRBD1. The CDR3 loop spans 14 amino acids. CDR1 is SGHNT and CDR2 is YYREEE in the germline V gene (reference sequence). V lost 4 bases, J lost 5 bases, and 7 bases stayed unmatched.